The 4 T cell receptor beta chains below come from one sample, sequenced in a study of T cells in Graves' hyperthyroidism and ophthalmopathy. Researchers amplified the TCR beta CDR3 regions from RNA transcripts. RT-PCR in the first round (using the HTBI primer set) targeted the TCR CDR3. TCRdb recomputed calls from the multiplex PCR reads with MiXCR, one row per CDR3 protein. The table has approximately 260,000 distinct CDR3 sequences, 12% to 15% seen once; the top ten hold around 30%. Sequencing was performed on blood. The receptors were gathered from a woman aged 50 to 60 with Graves' hyperthyroidism that later progressed to Graves' ophthalmopathy.

This clonotype was recorded at least ten times. The V call is TRBV10-1, the J call TRBJ1-1; D call uncertain. With 4 bases removed from V and 3 bases from J, the gap between germline ends came to 9 bases. Germline values: CDR1 WNHNN, CDR2 SYGVQD (reference sequence). This CDR3 is built from 13 residues. The CDR3, as DNA: TGCGCCAGCAGTGGTGATAGGTACACTGAAGCTTTCTTT. Encoded protein: CASSGDRYTEAFF.

This clonotype was seen ten or more times. The genes are TRBV28 and TRBJ2-1; 9 nucleotides align to TRBD2. The CDR3 totals 16 residues. The V gene end was trimmed by 5 bases and the J gene end by 5 bases; junction bases not matched to a gene: 10. CDR1 MDHEN and CDR2 SYDVKM come from the germline V gene. CDR3 coding DNA: TGTGCCAGCAGTGGGACTAGCTCCCTAGCAAACAATGAGCAGTTCTTC. Translating it yields CASSGTSSLANNEQFF.

About this clonotype itself: A much bigger clone sits one base away, suggesting this may be a read error. The chain recombines TRBV13 with TRBJ2-1, with 7 bases that match TRBD2. The CDR3 runs 14 residues. Germline V CDR1 and CDR2: PRHDT, FYEKMQ (reference sequence). V shed 6 bases, J shed 12 bases, and the junction held 14 bases outside the gene matches. The CDR3 loop reads CASRLGRAGFGQFF. Written as DNA, the CDR3 is TGTGCCAGCAGGCTGGGGAGGGCCGGGTTTGGGCAGTTCTTC.

This clonotype was seen only a few times. The gene calls are TRBV19 and TRBJ1-5; 11 bases fit TRBD1. Unmatched junction bases numbered 4, after V lost 5 bases and J lost 7 bases. The CDR3 is 14 amino acids. Germline loops: CDR1 LNHDA, CDR2 SQIVND (reference sequence). The CDR3 DNA is TGTGCCAGTAGTGGGACAGGGGGTGGGCAGCCCCAGCATTTT. Translation: CASSGTGGGQPQHF.